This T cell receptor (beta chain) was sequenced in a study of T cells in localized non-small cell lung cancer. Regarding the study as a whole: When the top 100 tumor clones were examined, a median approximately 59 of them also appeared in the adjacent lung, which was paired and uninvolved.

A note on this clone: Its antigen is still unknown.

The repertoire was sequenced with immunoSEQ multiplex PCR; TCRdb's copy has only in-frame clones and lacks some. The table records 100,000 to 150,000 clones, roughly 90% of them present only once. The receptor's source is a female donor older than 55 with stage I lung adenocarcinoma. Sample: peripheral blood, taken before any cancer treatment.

The CDR3 loop is CASRIGTTDTQYF. For the CDR3, the DNA is TGTGCCAGCAGGATAGGGACTACAGATACGCAGTATTTT. V usage is TRBV6-6 and J usage is TRBJ2-3; the D gene is possibly TRBD2 (6 bases). Germline V lookup: CDR1 MNHNY, CDR2 SVGAGI (reference sequence). Trimming left V 6 bases short and J 3 bases short, with 10 bases between. This CDR3 comprises 13 residues.